Below are 14 T cell receptor beta chains sequenced from a single sample in a study of long-term antiretroviral therapy in people with HIV. The assay used was immunoSEQ (version v3.0), run at survey level. Here immunoSEQ multiplex PCR was the method, and the copy in TCRdb shows in-frame clones only, minus some. The sample has 30,000 to 40,000 clones, approximately 80% seen once. This specimen consisted of unsorted PBMCs, obtained 0.6 years after starting antiretroviral therapy. Receptors were obtained from a man aged 18 to 29 with HIV.

This rearrangement joins TRBV6-4 to TRBJ2-2; the match to TRBD1 covers 8 bases. Germline V gene sequence: CDR1 MRHNA, CDR2 SNTAGT. The J segment lost 6 bases and the V segment lost 2 bases, leaving 11 bases of the junction unmatched. This CDR3 is built from 17 residues. The chain's CDR3 is CASSDQPTGAVAGELFF. DNA of the CDR3: TGTGCCAGCAGTGACCAACCGACAGGGGCAGTCGCCGGGGAGCTGTTTTTT.

This chain connects TRBV10-3 to TRBJ1-1, with no clear D. The V gene lost 6 bases and the J gene lost 0 bases, with 11 bases spanning the gap. The CDR3 length is 14 residues. Germline V lookup: CDR1 ENHRY, CDR2 SYGVKD. CDR3 in amino acids: CAIRWQKMNTEAFF. The CDR3 DNA is TGTGCCATCAGGTGGCAAAAGATGAACACTGAAGCTTTCTTT.

This chain connects TRBV7-7 to TRBJ2-5; D remains unclear. Per germline, CDR1 SSHAT and CDR2 FNYEAQ (reference sequence). The CDR3 is 13 amino acids. The ends were cut back, 3 bases at V and 2 bases at J, with 7 bases in the middle. In DNA form, the CDR3 reads TGTGCCAGCAGCTTCTACTTACAAGAGACCCAGTACTTC. This codes for CASSFYLQETQYF.

The chain carries TRBV28 and TRBJ2-3; no clear D gene. The ends were cut back, 4 bases at V and 2 bases at J, with 13 bases in the middle. Germline V gene sequence: CDR1 MDHEN, CDR2 SYDVKM. The CDR3 consists of 15 residues. The CDR3 sequence is CASSYAVPTTDTQYF. Here the CDR3 DNA reads TGTGCCAGCAGTTACGCAGTCCCCACCACAGATACGCAGTATTTT.

The chain joins TRBV6-5 to TRBJ2-2; 9 bases are a match to TRBD1. V lost 0 bases to trimming and J lost 5 bases; unmatched junction nucleotides: 1. CDR1 and CDR2 (germline): MNHEY, SVGAGI. The CDR3 is 15 amino acids. Written as DNA, the CDR3 is TGTGCCAGCAGTTACTCGACAGGGGGAACCGGGGAGCTGTTTTTT. Its translation: CASSYSTGGTGELFF.

The chain couples TRBV6-5 to TRBJ2-7, with D maybe TRBD2 (6 bases). CDR3 length: 12 residues. Germline-derived CDR1 and CDR2 are MNHEY and SVGAGI. Trimming pared 8 bases from V and 5 bases from J, leaving 13 bases between. CDR3 DNA: TGTGCCAGCCGGGGGAATCGGGACGAGCAGTACTTC. This encodes CASRGNRDEQYF.

The chain combines TRBV19 with TRBJ1-1; no clear D. V was clipped by 7 bases and J by 0 bases, with 12 bases between them. Germline CDR1 is LNHDA and CDR2 is SQIVND (reference sequence). This CDR3 comprises 14 residues. The CDR3, as DNA: TGTGCCAGTAAAATCGGGGAATTGAACACTGAAGCTTTCTTT. This codes for CASKIGELNTEAFF.

The chain has TRBV7-8 and TRBJ2-2; perhaps TRBD2 as D (6 bases). This CDR3 is 14 amino acids long. Germline loops: CDR1 SGHVS, CDR2 FQNEAQ. Trimming cost V 5 bases and J 7 bases, with 14 bases left between them. The CDR3 loop is CASSPSGVGGELFF. The DNA for the CDR3 is TGTGCCAGCAGCCCCTCGGGGGTGGGCGGGGAGCTGTTTTTT.

The chain carries TRBV30 and TRBJ2-7; unclear D gene. Trimming left V 1 base short and J 2 bases short, with 12 bases between. Germline lookup yields CDR1 GTSNPN and CDR2 SVGIG (reference sequence). CDR3 length: 14 residues. The CDR3 loop reads CAWSDMLFPYEQYF. DNA of the CDR3: TGTGCCTGGAGTGATATGTTATTCCCCTACGAGCAGTACTTC.

CDR3 sequence reads: CASSLAGRDPPYF. The DNA for the CDR3 is TGTGCCAGCAGCTTAGCTGGGAGGGACCCTCCGTACTTC. V is TRBV7-9 and J is TRBJ2-7, with TRBD2 matching 7 bases. Losses at the gene ends were 0 bases for V and 12 bases for J; bases not matched to a gene: 8. The CDR3 totals 13 residues. Looked up from germline, CDR1 is SEHNR and CDR2 is FQNEAQ (reference sequence).

The chain is built from TRBV5-5 and TRBJ1-3; D may be TRBD1 (5 bases). The CDR3 consists of 16 residues. The V end was cut by 2 bases, the J end by 2 bases, with 14 bases between. Germline assignment: CDR1 SGHKS and CDR2 YYEKEE (reference sequence). The CDR3 nucleotides read TGTGCCAGCAGCTTAGAGTCAGGGTCTGCTGGAAACACCATATATTTT. Its protein product is CASSLESGSAGNTIYF.

The chain couples TRBV4-3 to TRBJ2-4, with D unresolved. The germline V and J ends were trimmed by 0 bases and 4 bases, with 10 bases remaining between them. The CDR3 sequence is 15 residues long. Germline lookup yields CDR1 LGHNA and CDR2 YSLEER. The DNA for the CDR3 is TGCGCCAGCAGCCAAGATTCTTTACAGAAAAACATTCAGTACTTC. This translates into CASSQDSLQKNIQYF.

The J gene is TRBJ2-7, the V gene TRBV7-2, with TRBD1 identical over 9 bases. The CDR3 contains 18 residues. Per germline, CDR1 SGHTA and CDR2 FQGNSA. After removal of 1 base from V and 1 base from J, the junction contained 11 bases not matched to a gene. DNA of the CDR3: TGTGCCAGCAGCTTAGTCGTGAACAGGGGGCGTGTATCCTACGAGCAGTACTTC. Its protein is CASSLVVNRGRVSYEQYF.

The rearrangement uses TRBV2 and TRBJ1-5; 7 nucleotides agree with TRBD1. From germline, CDR1 is SNHLY and CDR2 FYNNEI. The CDR3 extends over 13 amino acids. V lost 6 bases to trimming and J lost 4 bases; unmatched junction nucleotides: 3. Here the CDR3 reads CASRGQPNQPQHF. For the CDR3, the DNA is TGTGCCAGCAGGGGACAGCCAAATCAGCCCCAGCATTTT.